Listed below are T cell receptor beta chains from one sample, sequenced in a study of PD-1 blockade in classical Hodgkin lymphoma. Using immunoSEQ multiplex PCR, the repertoire was profiled, and TCRdb retains in-frame clones only, with some absent. Among 75,000 to 95,000 clones, approximately 83% were seen once, and the ten largest hold 17%. This specimen was peripheral blood mononuclear cells (PBMCs), taken before the fourth cycle of nivolumab. The receptors here all came from a human donor with classical Hodgkin lymphoma. Each CDR3 is given with its conserved first and last residue. The order of the fields is V gene, CDR3 protein.

v_call: TRBV5-1
cdr3_aa: CASSLGGSNQPQHF

v_call: TRBV5-4
cdr3_aa: CASSLFRGFLNEQFF

v_call: TRBV5-6
cdr3_aa: CASNEQGEGYGYTF

v_call: TRBV10-1
cdr3_aa: CASSGTGTPDTQYF

v_call: TRBV30
cdr3_aa: CAWSVPGSGANVLTF

v_call: TRBV7-3
cdr3_aa: CASSLTGDRLTGELFF

v_call: TRBV6-5
cdr3_aa: CASGRTANTGELFF

v_call: TRBV28
cdr3_aa: CASSSREGRGDTQYF

v_call: TRBV21-1
cdr3_aa: CASSTRTGEIYEQYF

v_call: TRBV6-5
cdr3_aa: CASSPGTIVYEQYF

v_call: TRBV10-3
cdr3_aa: CAISVLESYEQYF

v_call: TRBV10-3
cdr3_aa: CAIRGTGDIAFF

v_call: TRBV7-2
cdr3_aa: CASSLVGGTDTQYF

v_call: TRBV7-2
cdr3_aa: CASSLAGTSTDTQYF

v_call: TRBV29-1
cdr3_aa: CSVSGTGDTGELFF

v_call: TRBV2
cdr3_aa: CASREYRGRGETQYF

v_call: TRBV27
cdr3_aa: CASSSRVRGTGELFF

v_call: TRBV30
cdr3_aa: CAWRQGEIFF

v_call: TRBV9
cdr3_aa: CASSVDPAGGIRDTQYF

v_call: TRBV6-6
cdr3_aa: CASSYDAGGLTDTQYF

v_call: TRBV6-1
cdr3_aa: CASRWTGGFDQPQHF

v_call: TRBV19
cdr3_aa: CASSVSGTGGTDTQYF

v_call: TRBV9
cdr3_aa: CASSVDPGTPNWAYNEQFF

v_call: TRBV7-3
cdr3_aa: CASSPQGGEHYNEQFF

v_call: TRBV2
cdr3_aa: CASSTTIQGMTYGYTF

v_call: TRBV7-5
cdr3_aa: CVRSPRDSSYNEQFF

v_call: TRBV7-9
cdr3_aa: CASSLGSTPRYEQYF

v_call: TRBV5-4
cdr3_aa: CASSRGLAGSNEQFF

v_call: TRBV27
cdr3_aa: CASRLGGTENGYTF

v_call: TRBV6-4
cdr3_aa: CASSDSRDSRAYEQYF

v_call: TRBV5-4
cdr3_aa: CASSVGPDRVGETQYF

v_call: TRBV10-3
cdr3_aa: CAISETSGEQFF

v_call: TRBV14
cdr3_aa: CASSQESRVRGDTQYF

v_call: TRBV18
cdr3_aa: CASSSKRSENTEAFF

v_call: TRBV18
cdr3_aa: CASSATGALYNEQFF

v_call: TRBV19
cdr3_aa: CASSPPTGTGALYGYTF

v_call: TRBV6-1
cdr3_aa: CASSAPGQGTYEQYF

v_call: TRBV7-9
cdr3_aa: CASSPPGANYGYTF

v_call: TRBV10-3
cdr3_aa: CALSKDSGNEQFF

v_call: TRBV5-6
cdr3_aa: CASSGGIAGVGYEQYF

v_call: TRBV6-5
cdr3_aa: CASSQYLTRDTQYF

v_call: TRBV5-3
cdr3_aa: CARSLFLRFWGYSNQPQHF

v_call: TRBV6-6
cdr3_aa: CASGVGANVLTF

v_call: TRBV5-1
cdr3_aa: CASSLQGAGEKLFF

v_call: TRBV6-6
cdr3_aa: CASSYSGDLGYEQYF